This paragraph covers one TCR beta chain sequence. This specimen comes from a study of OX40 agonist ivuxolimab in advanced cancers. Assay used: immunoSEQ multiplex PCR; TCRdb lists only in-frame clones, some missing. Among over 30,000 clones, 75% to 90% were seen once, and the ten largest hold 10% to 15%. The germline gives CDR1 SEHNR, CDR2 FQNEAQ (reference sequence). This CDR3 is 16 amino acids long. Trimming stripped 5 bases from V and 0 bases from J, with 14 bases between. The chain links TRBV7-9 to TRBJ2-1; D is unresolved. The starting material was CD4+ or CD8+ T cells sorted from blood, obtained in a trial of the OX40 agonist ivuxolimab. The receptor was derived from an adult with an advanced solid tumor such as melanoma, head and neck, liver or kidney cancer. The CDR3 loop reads CASSQAVQSSYNEQFF. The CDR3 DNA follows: TGTGCCAGCAGCCAAGCCGTCCAGAGCTCCTACAATGAGCAGTTCTTC.